The 29 T cell receptor beta chains presented below share a single source sample, sequenced in a study of T and B cells in COVID-19 patients (dated by TCRdb to about 2020). The run used an Illumina MiSeq. Multiplex PCR with BIOMED2 TRB-A/B primer pools was used to amplify TRB rearrangements. In-frame beta chains were kept once TCRdb had trimmed the public reads at Q25 with fastp and called clones with MiXCR. Rows merge per CDR3 protein into single entries with the most common DNA and genes. In this sample the table shows 17,000 or so distinct CDR3 sequences, roughly 36% of which occur a single time. More than 15% of the sample comes from the top ten. TRB repertoires were amplified from approximately 250-500 ng of genomic DNA extracted from blood. Sequenced input: blood. These receptors all stem from a human donor with active COVID-19.

Points on this clonotype: One end of the junction does not line up with germline, which may come from a read error. The gene calls are TRBV27 and TRBJ1-5, with TRBD1 matching over 7 bases. The CDR3 contains 14 residues. Germline V CDR1 and CDR2: MNHEY, SMNVEV (reference sequence). CDR3 residues: CASSLSGGKQPQHF. CDR3 nucleotides: TGTGCCAGCAGTTTATCAGGGGGCAAACAGCCCCAGCATTTT.

The V gene is TRBV5-4, the J gene TRBJ1-4; D perhaps matches TRBD1 (6 bases). Germline CDR1 reads SGHNT; CDR2 reads YYREEE (reference sequence). The CDR3 has 15 residues. V dropped 5 bases and J dropped 6 bases, with 17 bases sitting between them. The CDR3 DNA sequence: TGTGCCAGCAGTCATACGGGACACGGTGATGAAAAACTGTTTTTT. It translates to CASSHTGHGDEKLFF.

This clonotype appeared a few times. The V call is TRBV18, the J call TRBJ2-6; TRBD2 is a possible D gene (5 bases). CDR1 and CDR2 from the germline V gene are KGHSH and LQKENI. Trimming removed 3 bases at V and 0 bases at J, with 21 bases between. The CDR3 loop spans 20 amino acids. The CDR3 reads CASSPQPAGLFSSGANVLTF. CDR3 sequence (DNA): TGTGCCAGCTCACCTCAACCAGCAGGACTCTTTAGCTCTGGGGCCAACGTCCTGACTTTC.

V gene TRBV6-2 or TRBV6-3 combines with J gene TRBJ2-1; 8 bases are shared with TRBD1. The germline CDR1 and CDR2 sequences are MNHEY and SVGEGT. The CDR3 is 18 amino acids. Trimming removed 0 bases from V and 2 bases from J; junction bases left unmatched: 9. The CDR3: CASSYSLHGTGPYNEQFF. The CDR3 DNA follows: TGTGCCAGCAGTTACTCGCTCCACGGGACAGGCCCCTACAATGAGCAGTTCTTC.

This sequence joins TRBV5-5 and TRBJ2-1, with 9 bases fitting TRBD1. The CDR3 has 14 amino acids. Per the germline V gene, CDR1 is SGHKS and CDR2 is YYEKEE (reference sequence). The V and J ends lost 2 bases and 9 bases, in that order; junction bases with no gene match: 6. CDR3 coding DNA: TGTGCCAGCAGCTTCTACACAGGGGGCGGTGAGCAGTTCTTC. It is translated as CASSFYTGGGEQFF.

This clonotype was detected many times. CDR3 DNA sequence: TGTGCCAGCAGTACCGGCCAGGGGGGTATCGATGAGCAGTTCTTC. Residues: CASSTGQGGIDEQFF. V is TRBV6-5 and J is TRBJ2-1; tentatively, D is TRBD1 (7 bases). Germline CDR1 MNHEY, CDR2 SVGAGI. This CDR3 has 15 residues. The V end lost 5 bases, the J end lost 8 bases, and 19 bases lay between the germline ends.

This clonotype showed up just a few times. The chain combines TRBV7-6 with TRBJ1-1; D ambiguous. In germline, CDR1 is SGHVS, CDR2 FNYEAQ. The V gene lost 5 bases and the J gene lost 5 bases, with 12 bases spanning the gap. The CDR3 totals 13 residues. Written as DNA, the CDR3 is TGTGCCAGCAGCCCCCGACGTAGGACTGAAGCTTTCTTT. It encodes CASSPRRRTEAFF.

The genes are TRBV19 and TRBJ1-5; maybe TRBD1 (6 bases). CDR3 length equals 15 residues. Trimming removed 2 bases from V and 4 bases from J, with 12 bases in between. Germline CDR1 reads LNHDA; CDR2 reads SQIVND (reference sequence). The CDR3 spells CASSISRTENQPQHF. In DNA form, the CDR3 reads TGTGCCAGTAGTATATCAAGGACAGAAAATCAGCCCCAGCATTTT.

The chain carries TRBV6-2 or TRBV6-3 and TRBJ2-7, with a tentative D call TRBD2 (6 bases). V was cut by 6 bases and J by 5 bases, with 20 bases left in between. The CDR3 runs 15 residues. Germline loops: CDR1 MNHEY, CDR2 SVGEGT. The CDR3 region has the DNA TGTGCCAGCAGCCGCCCGGCGGGGTTAAGAAACGAGCAGTACGTC. It yields the protein CASSRPAGLRNEQYV.

This clonotype was recorded a few times. The genes are TRBV10-3 and TRBJ2-3; no clear D gene. Germline CDR1 and CDR2: ENHRY and SYGVKD. V lost 0 bases and J lost 2, with 0 bases in between. The CDR3 is 12 residues long. The CDR3 DNA is TGTGCCATCAGTGAGTCCACAGATACGCAGTATTTT. Protein: CAISESTDTQYF.

CDR3 loop: CASSGWTFRYNEQFF. CDR3 sequence (DNA): TGTGCCAGCAGCGGGTGGACTTTTCGGTACAATGAGCAGTTCTTC. The chain carries TRBV5-6 and TRBJ2-1, with D perhaps matching TRBD2 (5 bases). The ends were cut back, 4 bases at V and 4 bases at J, with 15 bases in the middle. Germline V CDR1 and CDR2: SGHDT, YYEEEE. The CDR3 consists of 15 residues.

This chain joins TRBV5-1 and TRBJ2-7, with D possibly TRBD2 on 5 matching bases. With 1 base removed from V and 0 bases from J, the gap between germline ends came to 17 bases. The CDR3 runs to 17 residues. The germline V gene encodes CDR1 SGHRS and CDR2 YFSETQ. The DNA for the CDR3 is TGCGCCAGCAGCTTGTGGGTGTTAGCGCGCCGCTCCTACGAGCAGTACGTC. Translated: CASSLWVLARRSYEQYV.

This clonotype was counted only a few times. The chain links TRBV6-1 to TRBJ2-5; 13 positions agree with TRBD2. J lost 3 bases, V lost 2 bases, and 9 bases had no gene match. The CDR3 has 18 amino acids. Germline CDR1 and CDR2: MNHNS and SASEGT. The CDR3 DNA follows: TGTGCCAGCAGTGAATTTGTACTAGCGGGGGGGCCGGAAGAGACCCAGTACTTC. Translation: CASSEFVLAGGPEETQYF.

This clonotype is medium-sized. The chain uses TRBV27 and TRBJ2-3; D is undetermined. This CDR3 is built from 14 residues. From germline, CDR1 is MNHEY and CDR2 SMNVEV (reference sequence). Trimming cost V 1 base and J 2 bases, with 7 bases left between them. For the CDR3, the DNA is TGTGCCAGCAGTTTATTTGAGGTCACAGATACGCAGTATTTT. This translates into CASSLFEVTDTQYF.

The rearrangement joins TRBV7-2 to TRBJ2-3; weak D call: TRBD2 (5 bases). Trimming stripped 3 bases from V and 8 bases from J, with 6 bases between. The CDR3 is made up of 11 amino acids. Germline V CDR1 and CDR2: SGHTA, FQGNSA. The CDR3 DNA is TGTGCCAGCAGCTTGGAGGTTACGCAGTATTTT. It is translated as CASSLEVTQYF.

In this sample, this clonotype turned up a few times. V and J are TRBV6-5 and TRBJ2-5, with a tentative D call TRBD2 (7 bases). From germline, CDR1 is MNHEY and CDR2 SVGAGI. The CDR3 totals 15 residues. V was cut by 5 bases and J by 4 bases, with 17 bases left in between. The CDR3 reads CASSRGGDVSETQYF. As DNA, the CDR3 is TGTGCCAGCAGTAGGGGGGGCGACGTTTCAGAGACCCAGTACTTC.

This sequence joins TRBV28 and TRBJ1-2; unclear D gene. Germline-derived CDR1 and CDR2 are MDHEN and SYDVKM. Trimming removed 7 bases from V and 1 base from J, with 10 bases in between. The CDR3 is made up of 13 amino acids. The CDR3 loop reads CASNFGSNYGYTF. CDR3 nucleotides: TGTGCCAGCAACTTTGGGAGTAACTATGGCTACACCTTC.

As regards this clonotype: This clone may be a read error of a much larger clone one base away. The genes are TRBV18 and TRBJ2-2, with D possibly being TRBD2 (5 bases). This CDR3 contains 14 residues. Per the germline V gene, CDR1 is KGHSH and CDR2 is LQKENI. CDR3 sequence: CASSPVRDTGELSF. The DNA for the CDR3 is TGTGCCAGCTCACCGGTTCGAGACACCGGGGAGCTGTCTTTT.

Relative to its sample, this clonotype is medium-sized. The chain uses TRBV12-3 or TRBV12-4 and TRBJ2-7; 9 bases map to TRBD1. The trim removed 1 base at V and 0 bases at J, leaving 7 bases unmatched. This CDR3 region has 17 residues. CDR3 in amino acids: CASSLGRRTGVSYEQYF. CDR3 sequence (DNA): TGTGCCAGCAGTTTAGGGCGGAGGACAGGGGTCTCCTACGAGCAGTACTTC.

As DNA, the CDR3 is TGTGCCAGCAGTCGACCGGGACAACAACCAAACACCATATATTTT. Residues: CASSRPGQQPNTIYF. The chain recombines TRBV12-3 or TRBV12-4 with TRBJ1-3, with a weak D call TRBD1 (6 bases). The CDR3 runs to 15 residues. V was shortened by 5 bases and J by 6 bases, with 17 bases between the two germline ends.

The chain has TRBV20-1 and TRBJ2-3; 9 bases fit TRBD1. The CDR3 is 16 residues long. The germline gives CDR1 DFQATT, CDR2 SNEGSKA (reference sequence). With 1 base clipped from V and 4 bases from J, the junction kept 9 bases outside the gene matches. CDR3 sequence: CSARVPGTGSPDTQYF. DNA for the CDR3: TGCAGTGCTAGAGTTCCCGGGACAGGGTCCCCAGATACGCAGTATTTT.

In its sample, this clonotype was seen a few times. This chain connects TRBV12-3 or TRBV12-4 to TRBJ1-1; 7 bases agree with TRBD1. This CDR3 spans 15 amino acids. V was clipped by 7 bases and J by 11 bases; unmatched bases: 19. The DNA for the CDR3 is TGTGCCAGCACCCAGGGGGGCCGGGAAGGTAGTGGGGCTTTCTTT. It specifies CASTQGGREGSGAFF.

This chain links TRBV20-1 with TRBJ1-2; the D gene is possibly TRBD1 (5 bases). The CDR3 extends over 15 amino acids. The V and J ends lost 1 base and 8 bases respectively, with 20 bases between them. The germline V gene encodes CDR1 DFQATT and CDR2 SNEGSKA (reference sequence). CDR3 bases: TGCAGTGCTAGAGTCCGGCAGGGAGTTCAGATCGGCTACACCTTC. This gives the protein CSARVRQGVQIGYTF.

This clonotype has more than one count but fewer than ten. The genes are TRBV18 and TRBJ2-3, with D possibly matching TRBD2 (6 bases). The germline gives CDR1 KGHSH, CDR2 LQKENI. The CDR3 runs to 16 residues. V lost 3 bases and J 3 bases, leaving 16 bases between the germline ends. The CDR3 region is CASSPPGEVGTDTQYF. The CDR3 DNA follows: TGTGCCAGCTCACCCCCGGGGGAAGTCGGGACAGATACGCAGTATTTT.

In its sample, this clonotype was seen a few times. CDR3 sequence: CASRKQGLEETQYF. CDR3 DNA: TGTGCCAGCAGGAAACAGGGGTTGGAAGAGACCCAGTACTTC. The chain joins TRBV27 to TRBJ2-5; 7 bases map to TRBD1. The CDR3 sequence is 14 residues long. Germline CDR1 MNHEY, CDR2 SMNVEV (reference sequence). The V and J ends lost 6 bases and 3 bases, in that order; junction bases with no gene match: 7.

This chain uses TRBV10-3 with TRBJ2-3; maybe TRBD2 (7 bases). V was shortened by 8 bases and J by 9 bases, with 15 bases between the two germline ends. CDR1 is ENHRY and CDR2 is SYGVKD in the germline V gene. CDR3 length equals 12 residues. The CDR3 here is CAIGGGQSTQYF. CDR3 nucleotides: TGTGCCATCGGGGGGGGGCAGTCAACGCAGTATTTT.

Only a few counts were recorded for this clonotype. CDR3 bases: TGTGCCAGCAAGGGTAGCGCGGGTGAGCAGTTCTTC. Its protein product is CASKGSAGEQFF. V and J are TRBV12-3 or TRBV12-4 and TRBJ2-1, with D tentatively TRBD2 (5 bases). Trimming took 7 bases from V and 9 from J, leaving 13 bases between them. CDR3 size: 12 residues.

The rearrangement joins TRBV27 to TRBJ2-2; TRBD1 aligns across 8 bases. The CDR3 contains 16 residues. The junction had 6 bases not matched to a gene; V was cut back by 3 bases and J by 3 bases. In germline, CDR1 is MNHEY, CDR2 SMNVEV (reference sequence). The CDR3 coding sequence is TGTGCCAGCAGTTTCAATCCGGGACAGGACACCGGGGAGCTGTTTTTT. It yields the protein CASSFNPGQDTGELFF.

About this clonotype: One base away lies a much larger clone, so this may be a sequencing read error. CDR3 loop: CASGSPLDF. In DNA form, the CDR3 reads TGTGCCAGCGGCTCACCCCTCGACTTT. This chain joins TRBV19 and TRBJ1-6; no firm D call. The CDR3 sequence is 9 residues long. The germline CDR1 and CDR2 sequences are LNHDA and SQIVND (reference sequence).